The 10 T cell receptor beta chains below were found in one sample sequenced in a study of shared clonotypes between healthy human individuals. Sequencing used immunoSEQ multiplex PCR; TCRdb keeps in-frame clones, though not all of them. The repertoire holds about 560,000 clones, with 70% to 80% as singletons. The sequenced sample consisted of PBMCs. These receptors were obtained from a middle-aged woman in good health. Some clones in this sample may be carry-over from other donors' samples.

This clone was found a few times. This chain uses TRBV27 with TRBJ2-5, with 9 bases matching TRBD2. Germline CDR1 is MNHEY and CDR2 is SMNVEV (reference sequence). CDR3 length: 14 residues. V lost 5 bases, J lost 5 bases, and 6 bases stayed unmatched. The CDR3 spells CASSHLAGRETQYF. The CDR3 nucleotides read TGTGCCAGCAGTCACCTAGCGGGACGGGAGACCCAGTACTTC.

The chain links TRBV5-4 to TRBJ2-5; TRBD1 aligns across 7 bases. Losses at the gene ends were 4 bases for V and 2 bases for J; bases not matched to a gene: 17. This CDR3 is built from 18 residues. Per germline, CDR1 SGHNT and CDR2 YYREEE (reference sequence). For the CDR3, the DNA is TGTGCCAGCAGCGTTCCCGGGACAGATATACCGAGGCAAGAGACCCAGTACTTC. It codes for CASSVPGTDIPRQETQYF.

The V gene is TRBV7-9, the J gene TRBJ1-4; 10 bases line up with TRBD1. This CDR3 has 17 amino acids. Trimming removed 3 bases from V and 7 bases from J; junction bases left unmatched: 11. Germline values: CDR1 SEHNR, CDR2 FQNEAQ (reference sequence). CDR3 DNA sequence: TGTGCCAGCAGCTTTACCAGAGGGACAGGGGCAGGTGAAAAACTGTTTTTT. Translation: CASSFTRGTGAGEKLFF.

This clone was observed a few times. The chain uses TRBV11-2 and TRBJ2-4; D remains unclear. The V gene's germline CDR1 is SGHAT and CDR2 FQNNGV. CDR3 length: 14 residues. V was trimmed by 5 bases and J by 7 bases, leaving 15 bases between them. As DNA, the CDR3 is TGTGCCAGCAGCGCGGACGGTCGTCTCAACATTCAGTACTTC. Its protein is CASSADGRLNIQYF.

The chain recombines TRBV7-2 with TRBJ2-7; 11 bases align to TRBD2. The CDR3 has 18 residues. Trimming at V came to 1 base and at J to 4 bases, leaving 12 bases not matched to a gene. CDR1 is SGHTA and CDR2 is FQGNSA in the germline V gene. The CDR3 coding sequence is TGTGCCAGCAGCTTAGGACCCGGACTAGCGGGCGCTAGATACGAGCAGTACTTC. Its translation is CASSLGPGLAGARYEQYF.

The chain couples TRBV19 to TRBJ1-5; D remains ambiguous. CDR3 length: 13 residues. CDR1 is LNHDA and CDR2 is SQIVND in the germline V gene (reference sequence). Trimming pared 3 bases from V and 9 bases from J, leaving 12 bases between. The CDR3: CASSIDRVGPQHF. CDR3 in DNA: TGTGCCAGTAGTATCGACCGAGTAGGGCCCCAGCATTTT.

There are a few counts of this clone. Within the sample, other DNA sequences also encode this same CDR3. The J gene is TRBJ1-3, the V gene TRBV7-2; D is possibly TRBD1 (6 bases). Trimming removed 2 bases from V and 1 base from J, with 9 bases in between. Germline loops: CDR1 SGHTA, CDR2 FQGNSA. The CDR3 sequence is 15 residues long. CDR3 sequence reads: CASSLQTGSGNTIYF. The CDR3 nucleotides read TGTGCCAGCAGCTTACAGACAGGATCTGGAAACACCATATATTTT.

The V call is TRBV7-9, the J call TRBJ2-7; 7 nucleotides match TRBD2. CDR1 SEHNR and CDR2 FQNEAQ come from the germline V gene (reference sequence). The CDR3 is 16 residues long. J was trimmed by 3 bases and V by 0 bases; bases with no gene match: 8. The CDR3 coding sequence is TGTGCCAGCAGCTTAGCCTCACTAGCGTGGGGCTACGAGCAGTACTTC. Translating gives CASSLASLAWGYEQYF.

The chain is built from TRBV4-3 and TRBJ2-1; D call uncertain. Deletions cut 0 bases from V and 5 bases from J, with 17 bases between. This CDR3 region has 17 residues. From germline, CDR1 is LGHNA and CDR2 YSLEER. CDR3 loop: CASSQEDSWVMNNEQFF. Written as DNA, the CDR3 is TGCGCCAGCAGCCAAGAGGATAGCTGGGTAATGAACAATGAGCAGTTCTTC.

The chain couples TRBV2 to TRBJ2-5; tentatively, D is TRBD2 (5 bases). Trimming stripped 4 bases from V and 5 bases from J, with 11 bases between. This CDR3 region has 13 residues. Per germline, CDR1 SNHLY and CDR2 FYNNEI. In DNA, the CDR3 is TGTGCCAGCAGTGTTTTCAGCGGTGAGACCCAGTACTTC. Its protein is CASSVFSGETQYF.